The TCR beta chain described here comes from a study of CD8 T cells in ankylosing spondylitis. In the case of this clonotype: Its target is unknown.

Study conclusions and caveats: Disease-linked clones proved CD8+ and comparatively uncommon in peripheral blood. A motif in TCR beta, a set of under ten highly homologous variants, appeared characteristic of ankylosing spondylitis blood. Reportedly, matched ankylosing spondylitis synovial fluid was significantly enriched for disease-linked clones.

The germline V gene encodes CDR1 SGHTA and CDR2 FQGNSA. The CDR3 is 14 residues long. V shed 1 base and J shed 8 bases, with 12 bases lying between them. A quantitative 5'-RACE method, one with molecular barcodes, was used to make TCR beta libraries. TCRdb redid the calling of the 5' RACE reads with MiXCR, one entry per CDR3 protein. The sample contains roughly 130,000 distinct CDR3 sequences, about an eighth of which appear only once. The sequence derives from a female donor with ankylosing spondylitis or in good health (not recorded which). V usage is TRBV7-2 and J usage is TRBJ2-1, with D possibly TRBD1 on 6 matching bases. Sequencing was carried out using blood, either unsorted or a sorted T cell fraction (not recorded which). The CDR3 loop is CASSLGLGGHEQFF. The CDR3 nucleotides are TGTGCCAGCAGCTTAGGCCTAGGGGGTCATGAGCAGTTCTTC.